This is a list of T cell receptor beta chains from one sample in a study of cytomegalovirus exposure and HLA in healthy donors. Sequencing was performed with immunoSEQ multiplex PCR; in TCRdb, only in-frame clones are kept and a portion is missing. The sample lists some 130,000 clones, more than 75% occurring once. The sample was PBMCs. The receptors were sampled from a woman aged 30 to 39 in good health and CMV-seronegative. The CDR3 runs from the conserved cysteine through the conserved F or W.

v_call	cdr3_length	j_call	cdr3_aa
TRBV18	13	TRBJ2-7	CASSRRQGNEQYF
TRBV28	15	TRBJ2-1	CASSNPGQGLHEQFF
TRBV13	15	TRBJ2-3	CASSTTGDREDTQYF
TRBV7-2	15	TRBJ2-1	CASSLSSGAPLEQFF
TRBV5-3	15	TRBJ1-5	CARSPVGRGNQPQHF
TRBV5-1	18	TRBJ2-5	CASSRPPSSGGVGETQYF
TRBV4-3	14	TRBJ2-7	CASSQEGSGLGQYF
TRBV7-9	15	TRBJ2-7	CASSLGRERAHEQYF
TRBV27	15	TRBJ2-7	CASSTARGSRGEQYF
TRBV9	16	TRBJ1-2	CASSVGGTGGVDGYTF
TRBV27	16	TRBJ1-3	CASSLSGVHSGNTIYF
TRBV7-3	14	TRBJ2-1	CASSLNQGSNEQFF
TRBV18	18	TRBJ1-1	CASSPADRGAGWYTEAFF
TRBV7-9	16	TRBJ1-4	CASSYLTGPGNEKLFF
TRBV4-1	16	TRBJ2-5	CASSQLGAGPKETQYF
TRBV19	16	TRBJ1-2	CASSTLQGAERHGYTF
TRBV7-8	16	TRBJ2-7	CASSFAGLADSYEQYF
TRBV7-3	13	TRBJ1-1	CASSKGQGTEAFF
TRBV28	13	TRBJ1-2	CASSFGGARGYTF
TRBV5-4	14	TRBJ2-4	CASSLQGAKNIQYF
TRBV6-5	16	TRBJ2-7	CASSSRTSGGIYEQYF
TRBV15	13	TRBJ2-3	CATQGGTADTQYF
TRBV27	15	TRBJ2-7	CASSPKGTETYEQYF
TRBV7-2	15	TRBJ2-7	CASSPFAGTTGEQYF
TRBV19	15	TRBJ2-7	CASSVQGDTTYEQYF
TRBV6-1	14	TRBJ2-2	CASTQAGYTGELFF
TRBV2	14	TRBJ1-5	CASSGRTGGQPQHF
TRBV28	12	TRBJ2-7	CASRLGAGEQYF
TRBV5-1	15	TRBJ1-1	CASSHGQGRNTEAFF
TRBV6-6	15	TRBJ1-4	CASSYSARGAEKLFF
TRBV4-1	15	TRBJ2-5	CASSHGQGGGETQYF
TRBV28	15	TRBJ2-1	CASSFLAGGRDEQFF